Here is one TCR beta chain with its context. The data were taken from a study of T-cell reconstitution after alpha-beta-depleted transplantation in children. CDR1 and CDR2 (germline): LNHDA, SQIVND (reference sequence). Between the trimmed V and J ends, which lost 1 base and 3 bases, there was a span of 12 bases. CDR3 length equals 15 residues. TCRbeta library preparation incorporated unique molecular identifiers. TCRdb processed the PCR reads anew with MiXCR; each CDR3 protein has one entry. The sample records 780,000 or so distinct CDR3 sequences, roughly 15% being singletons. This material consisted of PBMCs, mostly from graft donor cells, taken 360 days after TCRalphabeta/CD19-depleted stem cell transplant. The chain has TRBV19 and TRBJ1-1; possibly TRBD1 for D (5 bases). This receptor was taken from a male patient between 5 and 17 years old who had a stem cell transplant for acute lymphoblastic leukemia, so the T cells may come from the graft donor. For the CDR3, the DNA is TGTGCCAGTAGTATAGTGTACAGAGGGGACACTGAAGCTTTCTTT. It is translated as CASSIVYRGDTEAFF. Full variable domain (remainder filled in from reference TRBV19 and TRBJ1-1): DGGITQSPKYLFRKEGQNVTLSCEQNLNHDAMYWYRQDPGQGLRLIYYSQIVNDFQKGDIAEGYSVSREKKESFPLTVTSAQKNPTAFYLCASSIVYRGDTEAFFGQGTRLTVV.